This T cell receptor (beta chain) came from a study of T cell changes during pregnancy in multiple sclerosis. The protocol was immunoSEQ multiplex PCR, while the TCRdb copy is restricted to in-frame clones and leaves out a portion. The data show tens of thousands of clones, roughly 95% seen once. The ends lost 0 bases at V and 2 bases at J; junction bases unmatched: 1. Germline V gene lookup returns CDR1 SGHRS and CDR2 YFSETQ. The CDR3 runs 14 residues. This sequence originates from a female donor with multiple sclerosis, enrolled in a pregnancy study. This chain joins TRBV5-1 and TRBJ2-7; 8 positions match TRBD2. The sequencing used CD8+ T cells from peripheral blood mononuclear cells, collected after pregnancy. CDR3 coding DNA: TGCGCCAGCAGCTTGGACGGGGGGGCCTACGAGCAGTACTTC. This encodes CASSLDGGAYEQYF.